The rows below give T cell receptor beta chains drawn from one sample of a study of technical replicates of blood from a few donors. Clones were read by immunoSEQ multiplex PCR, and TCRdb kept only the in-frame ones, dropping some. The sample carries 55,000 to 60,000 clones, over 85% recorded once. Sequenced sample: PBMCs. These receptors were taken from a human donor in good health. Some clones in this sample may be carry-over from other donors' samples. Both conserved end residues are part of each CDR3. A D gene is named only where the DNA matches it firmly. Size is omitted from some rows. Given values are once, few, many or a class for expanded clones.

NA,TRBJ2-7,TRBV19,NA,TGTGCCAGTAGGACCACCGGAACGGGCGAGCAGTACTTC,CASRTTGTGEQYF
NA,TRBJ2-5,TRBV9,NA,TGTGCCAGCAGCCAAACCCCCGCAAGCGCCGAGACCCAGTACTTC,CASSQTPASAETQYF
TRBD2,TRBJ2-3,TRBV12-5,once,TGTGCTAGTGGCCTTAGCGGGAGCACAGATACGCAGTATTTT,CASGLSGSTDTQYF
NA,TRBJ2-1,TRBV6-5,NA,TGTGCCAGCAGTTACTCCCGGGAGATGGATGAGCAGTTCTTC,CASSYSREMDEQFF
TRBD1,TRBJ2-5,TRBV25-1,NA,TGTGCCAGCAGCGCTATCCAAACTCAGGGGGTTGAGACCCAGTACTTC,CASSAIQTQGVETQYF
NA,TRBJ1-4,TRBV7-9,NA,TGTGCCAGCACGTGGGGGGATTATGGAAAACTGTTTTTT,CASTWGDYGKLFF
TRBD2,TRBJ2-7,TRBV27,NA,TGTGCCAGCAGTTCCTCAACTAGCGGATCCTACGAGCAGTACTTC,CASSSSTSGSYEQYF
TRBD2,TRBJ2-3,TRBV10-3,NA,TGTGCCATCAGTGTGTTGGCTAGCGGGAGGGCCGGGACAGATACGCAGTATTTT,CAISVLASGRAGTDTQYF
NA,TRBJ2-1,TRBV7-3,once,TGTGCCAGCAGCTTACAAGCGGCGTACAATGAGCAGTTCTTC,CASSLQAAYNEQFF
TRBD2,TRBJ2-1,TRBV7-6,NA,TGTGCCAGCAGCTTTCGGAGCGGGAGGGCGTCCAATGAGCAGTTCTTC,CASSFRSGRASNEQFF
TRBD2,TRBJ2-3,TRBV6-5,NA,TGTGCCAGCAGAACTGGACTAGCGCCGGGGGGGACGCAGTATTTT,CASRTGLAPGGTQYF
TRBD1,TRBJ2-7,TRBV27,once,TGTGCCAGCAGTTTATTAACCGGGACAGGGTCCTCCTACGAGCAGTACTTC,CASSLLTGTGSSYEQYF
TRBD1,TRBJ2-7,TRBV7-3,NA,TGTGCCAGCAGCCCCGGGACAGGGGTCTCCTACGAGCAGTACTTC,CASSPGTGVSYEQYF
NA,TRBJ2-1,TRBV7-3,NA,TGTGCCAGCAGCCCGCCCGGGAAGCGGAGCAATGAGCAGTTCTTC,CASSPPGKRSNEQFF
TRBD2,TRBJ2-3,TRBV29-1,NA,TGCAGCGTTGACGGGGGGAGTCCCACAGATACGCAGTATTTT,CSVDGGSPTDTQYF
NA,TRBJ2-3,TRBV19,NA,TGTGCCAGTAGTGACAGGTTTGTCTCAGATACGCAGTATTTT,CASSDRFVSDTQYF
TRBD2,TRBJ2-1,TRBV4-2,NA,TGTGCCAGCAGCCAAGAGTCATTAGCGGGGGCCGTGGATGAGCAGTTCTTC,CASSQESLAGAVDEQFF
NA,TRBJ2-3,TRBV29-1,NA,TGCAGCGCGGGACAAATGACTACCATTAGCACAGATACGCAGTATTTT,CSAGQMTTISTDTQYF
TRBD1,TRBJ2-7,TRBV27,NA,TGTGCCAGCAGGTACAGGGGCGCTCTTTCCTACGAGCAGTACTTC,CASRYRGALSYEQYF
TRBD2,TRBJ2-7,TRBV2,NA,TGTGCCAGCAGTGAAGCGCTTGGAGACAGGGGACTAGCGGGAGATGAGCAGTACTTC,CASSEALGDRGLAGDEQYF
TRBD1,TRBJ2-7,TRBV27,NA,TGTGCCAGCAGGGGACAGGTGGGTTACGAGCAGTACTTC,CASRGQVGYEQYF
NA,TRBJ1-4,TRBV6-5,NA,TGTGCCAGCGGAAGGAGGGGCAGCACGAATGAAAAACTGTTTTTT,CASGRRGSTNEKLFF